A selection of T cell receptor beta chains follows, all from one sample in a study of human T cells and chemical hapten exposure. TCRdb reprocessed the RACE reads via MiXCR and lists one record per CDR3 protein. In the table there are about 90,000 distinct CDR3 sequences, approximately 11% of which are singletons. Source: whole blood, taken in connection with sensitization to the hapten diphenylcyclopropenone (DPC). Receptors were obtained from a woman in her 30s with alopecia areata. Some clones in this sample may be carry-over from other donors' samples. The CDR3 runs from the conserved cysteine through the conserved F or W. The order of the fields is V gene, J gene, CDR3 protein.

>TRBV3-1|TRBJ2-7
CASSLKRLAGYGEQYF
>TRBV5-6|TRBJ2-1
CASSRGNYGDEQFF
>TRBV14|TRBJ2-1
CASSQGVGEQFF
>TRBV6-2/TRBV6-3|TRBJ2-2
CASSPPDRATHLNTGELFF
>TRBV7-9|TRBJ1-2
CASSLAGARNYGYTF
>TRBV28|TRBJ2-2
CASSRPGLAGNTGELFF
>TRBV7-2|TRBJ1-3
CASSVKGTGGMAGNTIYF
>TRBV7-6|TRBJ2-2
CASSLYPGTTGELFF
>TRBV12-3/TRBV12-4|TRBJ2-3
CASRYGRKLFSTDTQYF
>TRBV7-2|TRBJ2-1
CASSLEGQNDEQFF
>TRBV12-3/TRBV12-4|TRBJ2-2
CASRPTSGAGELFF
>TRBV9|TRBJ1-5
CASSPGPGTVNQPQHF
>TRBV6-6|TRBJ1-5
CASSYPTGSSNQPQHF
>TRBV4-1|TRBJ2-1
CASSQPWAGRINEQFF
>TRBV6-6|TRBJ1-5
CASSWGGEGQPQHF
>TRBV28|TRBJ1-4
CASNLSGEEKLFF
>TRBV6-1|TRBJ1-6
CASSENGGRGSPLHF
>TRBV4-2|TRBJ1-2
CASSGQPVYGYTF
>TRBV28|TRBJ1-1
CASTDPGSEAFF
>TRBV19|TRBJ2-1
CASTSGTPNNEQFF
>TRBV5-1|TRBJ1-6
CASSYGETYSPLHF
>TRBV6-2/TRBV6-3|TRBJ2-1
CASSRLAGASNEQFF
>TRBV29-1|TRBJ2-5
CSVLQPGGETQYF
>TRBV11-2|TRBJ2-2
CASSLLSRTGELFF